This T cell receptor beta chain was captured in a study of blood T cell repertoires in COVID-19. J gave up 6 bases and V 1 base, and 18 bases lay outside the gene matches. The germline CDR1 and CDR2 sequences are SSHAT and FNYEAQ (reference sequence). There are 18 residues in the CDR3. The repertoire was sequenced with immunoSEQ multiplex PCR; TCRdb's copy has only in-frame clones and lacks some. The profile shows approximately 280,000 clones, 75% to 90% of them singletons. V is TRBV7-7 and J is TRBJ2-7; 7 bases line up with TRBD1. Material for sequencing was peripheral blood. The TCR was taken from a man aged 35 to 55 with acute or convalescent COVID-19. CDR3 bases: TGTGCCAGCAGCTTAGGGGCAAGTTTGAAGGGGGCGTTAGTCGAGCAGTACTTC. The encoded protein is CASSLGASLKGALVEQYF.